This T cell receptor beta chain originates from a study of blood T cell repertoires in COVID-19. The wider study: From the United States, Italy and Spain came samples of acute and convalescent COVID-19. PBMCs, B-cell-depleted T cells, or T cells were the source of the cDNA or gDNA that made up the material.

Per the germline V gene, CDR1 is SGHNT and CDR2 is YYREEE (reference sequence). Losses at the gene ends were 1 base for V and 4 bases for J; bases not matched to a gene: 8. The CDR3 extends over 17 amino acids. Original handling: Nucleated cell number was recorded as an estimate derived from reference gene primer amplification. Data came from immunoSEQ multiplex PCR; TCRdb stores just in-frame clones and leaves some out. Clone size and V and J calls were adopted from that table, with D and trimming inferred from the DNA. The table records approximately 280,000 clones, around 90% of them present only once.

V is TRBV5-4 and J is TRBJ2-1, with 10 bases fitting TRBD2. The sequenced sample consisted of peripheral blood. The receptor was isolated from a woman younger than 45 with COVID-19, enrolled during active disease. CDR3 coding DNA: TGTGCCAGCAGCTTGCGGACTAGCGGACTATTTTACAATGAGCAGTTCTTC. This encodes CASSLRTSGLFYNEQFF.